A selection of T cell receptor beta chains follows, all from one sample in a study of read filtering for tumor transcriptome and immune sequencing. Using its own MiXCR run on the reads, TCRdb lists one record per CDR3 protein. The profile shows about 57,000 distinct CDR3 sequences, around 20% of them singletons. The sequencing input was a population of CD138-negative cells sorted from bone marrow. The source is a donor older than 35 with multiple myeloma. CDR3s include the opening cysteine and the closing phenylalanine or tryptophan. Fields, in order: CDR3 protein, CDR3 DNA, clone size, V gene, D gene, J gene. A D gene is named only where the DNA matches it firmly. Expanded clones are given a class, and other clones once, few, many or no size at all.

cdr3_aa: CATSDIQRGRRTDTQYF; cdr3_nt: TGTGCCACCAGTGATATTCAGCGGGGGCGCCGCACAGATACGCAGTATTTT; clone_size: many; v_call: TRBV24-1; d_call: TRBD2; j_call: TRBJ2-3
cdr3_aa: CASSQNAATNEKLFF; cdr3_nt: TGTGCCAGCAGCCAAAACGCAGCAACTAATGAAAAACTGTTTTTT; clone_size: few; v_call: TRBV14; d_call: NA; j_call: TRBJ1-4
cdr3_aa: CASLTRRDTGELFF; cdr3_nt: TGTGCCAGCCTTACCCGACGGGACACCGGGGAGCTGTTTTTT; clone_size: many; v_call: TRBV19; d_call: NA; j_call: TRBJ2-2
cdr3_aa: CASSQPPVTSGTNEQFF; cdr3_nt: TGCGCCAGCAGTCAACCACCGGTCACTAGCGGGACGAATGAGCAGTTCTTC; clone_size: many; v_call: TRBV23-1; d_call: TRBD2; j_call: TRBJ2-1
cdr3_aa: CASSQSGHSPLHF; cdr3_nt: TGTGCCAGCAGCCAATCGGGACATTCACCCCTCCACTTT; clone_size: once; v_call: TRBV28; d_call: NA; j_call: TRBJ1-6
cdr3_aa: CASSPGGGGNEQFF; cdr3_nt: TGTGCCAGCAGCCCCGGCGGGGGCGGCAATGAGCAGTTCTTC; clone_size: many; v_call: TRBV7-3; d_call: NA; j_call: TRBJ2-1
cdr3_aa: CSARKAGAGEQFF; cdr3_nt: TGCAGTGCTAGAAAGGCGGGGGCCGGTGAGCAGTTCTTC; clone_size: medium-sized; v_call: TRBV20-1; d_call: NA; j_call: TRBJ2-1
cdr3_aa: CSAPRGLSSYEQYF; cdr3_nt: TGCAGTGCTCCCCGAGGACTGTCCTCCTACGAGCAGTACTTC; clone_size: few; v_call: TRBV20-1; d_call: NA; j_call: TRBJ2-7
cdr3_aa: CSVVVLAASGGYNEQFF; cdr3_nt: TGCAGCGTTGTTGTACTAGCGGCTTCCGGAGGCTACAATGAGCAGTTCTTC; clone_size: many; v_call: TRBV29-1; d_call: TRBD2; j_call: TRBJ2-1
cdr3_aa: CASGLDRVRRNTIYF; cdr3_nt: TGTGCTAGTGGTTTGGACAGGGTCAGAAGAAACACCATATATTTT; clone_size: few; v_call: TRBV12-5; d_call: NA; j_call: TRBJ1-3
cdr3_aa: CSARAFSTNTGELFF; cdr3_nt: TGCAGTGCTAGAGCATTCTCCACGAACACCGGGGAGCTGTTTTTT; clone_size: many; v_call: TRBV20-1; d_call: NA; j_call: TRBJ2-2
cdr3_aa: CASSADSSSYNEQFF; cdr3_nt: TGTGCCAGCAGTGCGGACTCCAGCTCCTACAATGAGCAGTTCTTC; clone_size: medium-sized; v_call: TRBV28; d_call: NA; j_call: TRBJ2-1
cdr3_aa: CSASVAYPNTGELFF; cdr3_nt: TGCAGTGCTAGCGTCGCCTACCCCAACACCGGGGAGCTGTTTTTT; clone_size: many; v_call: TRBV20-1; d_call: NA; j_call: TRBJ2-2
cdr3_aa: CSVEVGNTIYF; cdr3_nt: TGCAGCGTTGAAGTAGGAAACACCATATATTTT; clone_size: NA; v_call: TRBV29-1; d_call: NA; j_call: TRBJ1-3
cdr3_aa: CSAPTSGNNYEQFF; cdr3_nt: TGCAGCGCCCCGACTAGCGGGAATAACTATGAGCAGTTCTTC; clone_size: medium-sized; v_call: TRBV29-1; d_call: TRBD2; j_call: TRBJ2-1
cdr3_aa: CASREIWLAGEGEQFF; cdr3_nt: TGTGCCAGCAGGGAAATCTGGCTAGCGGGAGAGGGTGAGCAGTTCTTC; clone_size: many; v_call: TRBV28; d_call: TRBD2; j_call: TRBJ2-1
cdr3_aa: CASRLAYEQFF; cdr3_nt: TGTGCCAGCAGACTAGCGTATGAGCAGTTCTTC; clone_size: NA; v_call: TRBV28; d_call: TRBD2; j_call: TRBJ2-1
cdr3_aa: CASSLVGGGQGNEQFF; cdr3_nt: TGTGCCAGCAGCTTAGTAGGCGGGGGACAGGGGAATGAGCAGTTCTTC; clone_size: medium-sized; v_call: TRBV7-6; d_call: TRBD1; j_call: TRBJ2-1
cdr3_aa: CASSLEGLAGAGYNEQFF; cdr3_nt: TGTGCCAGCAGCTTAGAAGGACTAGCGGGGGCGGGCTACAATGAGCAGTTCTTC; clone_size: many; v_call: TRBV11-2; d_call: TRBD2; j_call: TRBJ2-1
cdr3_aa: CASTLSSSSLNEQFF; cdr3_nt: TGCGCCAGCACCCTATCTAGCAGTTCCCTTAATGAGCAGTTCTTC; clone_size: few; v_call: TRBV5-1; d_call: NA; j_call: TRBJ2-1
cdr3_aa: CSVVFVGTDTQYF; cdr3_nt: TGCAGCGTTGTGTTTGTCGGCACAGATACGCAGTATTTT; clone_size: NA; v_call: TRBV29-1; d_call: NA; j_call: TRBJ2-3
cdr3_aa: CASSSYRDSSTGELFF; cdr3_nt: TGTGCCAGCAGTTCATACCGGGACAGCTCCACCGGGGAGCTGTTTTTT; clone_size: many; v_call: TRBV28; d_call: TRBD1; j_call: TRBJ2-2
cdr3_aa: CSAPPGQISGHF; cdr3_nt: TGCAGTGCTCCACCGGGACAAATCTCTGGACATTTT; clone_size: once; v_call: TRBV20-1; d_call: NA; j_call: TRBJ1-3
cdr3_aa: CASSPEQGAYNEQFF; cdr3_nt: TGTGCCAGCTCACCAGAGCAGGGCGCCTACAATGAGCAGTTCTTC; clone_size: many; v_call: TRBV18; d_call: NA; j_call: TRBJ2-1
cdr3_aa: CASSPVEARGMVDYGYTF; cdr3_nt: TGTGCCAGCTCACCGGTTGAAGCCCGGGGGATGGTGGACTATGGCTACACCTTC; clone_size: NA; v_call: TRBV18; d_call: NA; j_call: TRBJ1-2
cdr3_aa: CASSFGGGETRYF; cdr3_nt: TGTGCCAGCAGTTTTGGGGGCGGAGAGACCCGGTACTTC; clone_size: NA; v_call: TRBV28; d_call: NA; j_call: TRBJ2-5
cdr3_aa: CASSTIQPQHF; cdr3_nt: TGTGCCAGCAGTACAATCCAGCCCCAGCATTTT; clone_size: NA; v_call: TRBV28; d_call: NA; j_call: TRBJ1-5
cdr3_aa: CASGQDHQRGGTYQETQYF; cdr3_nt: TGCGCCAGCGGCCAAGATCACCAGCGGGGGGGGACGTACCAAGAGACCCAGTACTTC; clone_size: few; v_call: TRBV4-1; d_call: TRBD2; j_call: TRBJ2-5
cdr3_aa: CASRQRQGQETQYF; cdr3_nt: TGTGCCAGCAGACAGCGACAGGGCCAAGAGACCCAGTACTTC; clone_size: few; v_call: TRBV7-8; d_call: TRBD1; j_call: TRBJ2-5
cdr3_aa: CATGGQGRLPQHF; cdr3_nt: TGTGCCACCGGAGGACAGGGGAGGCTCCCCCAGCATTTT; clone_size: NA; v_call: TRBV6-2/TRBV6-3; d_call: TRBD1; j_call: TRBJ1-5
cdr3_aa: CASSFFTGGQPQHF; cdr3_nt: TGTGCCAGCAGTTTCTTTACAGGCGGACAGCCCCAGCATTTT; clone_size: NA; v_call: TRBV28; d_call: NA; j_call: TRBJ1-5
cdr3_aa: CASRSWLGNTIYF; cdr3_nt: TGTGCCAGCAGATCTTGGCTGGGAAACACCATATATTTT; clone_size: NA; v_call: TRBV7-9; d_call: NA; j_call: TRBJ1-3
cdr3_aa: CASSSPSISDGNTGELFF; cdr3_nt: TGCGCCAGCAGCTCACCATCCATCTCGGACGGGAACACCGGGGAGCTGTTTTTT; clone_size: many; v_call: TRBV5-1; d_call: NA; j_call: TRBJ2-2
cdr3_aa: CASSFSSPSEYYNEQFF; cdr3_nt: TGCGCCAGCAGCTTTTCCTCCCCTAGCGAATACTACAATGAGCAGTTCTTC; clone_size: many; v_call: TRBV5-1; d_call: NA; j_call: TRBJ2-1
cdr3_aa: CASSQYTGFSYEQYF; cdr3_nt: TGTGCCAGCAGTCAGTACACAGGTTTCAGCTACGAGCAGTACTTC; clone_size: many; v_call: TRBV6-1; d_call: NA; j_call: TRBJ2-7
cdr3_aa: CASSVGYQETQYF; cdr3_nt: TGTGCCAGCAGCGTAGGATACCAAGAGACCCAGTACTTC; clone_size: many; v_call: TRBV9; d_call: NA; j_call: TRBJ2-5
cdr3_aa: CASTTGGGRNQPQHF; cdr3_nt: TGTGCCAGCACCACAGGTGGGGGGAGGAATCAGCCCCAGCATTTT; clone_size: NA; v_call: TRBV28; d_call: NA; j_call: TRBJ1-5
cdr3_aa: CSAYIAGGRTDTQYF; cdr3_nt: TGCAGTGCTTACATAGCGGGGGGGCGGACAGATACGCAGTATTTT; clone_size: many; v_call: TRBV20-1; d_call: TRBD2; j_call: TRBJ2-3
cdr3_aa: CASSLISASYNEQFF; cdr3_nt: TGTGCCAGCAGCTTAATCTCGGCCTCCTACAATGAGCAGTTCTTC; clone_size: many; v_call: TRBV7-6; d_call: NA; j_call: TRBJ2-1
cdr3_aa: CASSLQNSGTRNYEQYF; cdr3_nt: TGCGCCAGCAGCTTACAAAACTCCGGGACTAGAAACTACGAGCAGTACTTC; clone_size: many; v_call: TRBV5-1; d_call: TRBD2; j_call: TRBJ2-7
cdr3_aa: CAWSLTSGSSHSTGELFF; cdr3_nt: TGTGCCTGGAGTCTGACTAGCGGGAGTTCTCATTCCACCGGGGAGCTGTTTTTT; clone_size: many; v_call: TRBV30; d_call: TRBD2; j_call: TRBJ2-2
cdr3_aa: CASIQGNTQYF; cdr3_nt: TGTGCCAGCATCCAGGGGAATACGCAGTATTTT; clone_size: NA; v_call: TRBV6-5; d_call: NA; j_call: TRBJ2-3
cdr3_aa: CASTPGLQETQYF; cdr3_nt: TGTGCCAGCACCCCCGGGCTCCAAGAGACCCAGTACTTC; clone_size: few; v_call: TRBV7-2; d_call: NA; j_call: TRBJ2-5